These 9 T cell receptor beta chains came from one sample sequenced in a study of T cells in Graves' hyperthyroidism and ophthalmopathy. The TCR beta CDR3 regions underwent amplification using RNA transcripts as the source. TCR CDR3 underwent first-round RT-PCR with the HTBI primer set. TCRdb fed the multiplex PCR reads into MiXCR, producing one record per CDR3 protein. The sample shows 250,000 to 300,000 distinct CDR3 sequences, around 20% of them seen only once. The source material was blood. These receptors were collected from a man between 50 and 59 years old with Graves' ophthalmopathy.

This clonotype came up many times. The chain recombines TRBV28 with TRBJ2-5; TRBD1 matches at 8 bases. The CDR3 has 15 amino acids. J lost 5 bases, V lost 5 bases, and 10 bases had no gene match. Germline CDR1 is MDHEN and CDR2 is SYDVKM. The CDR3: CASSRGDRDRETQYF. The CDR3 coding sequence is TGTGCCAGCAGTAGGGGAGACAGGGACAGGGAGACCCAGTACTTC.

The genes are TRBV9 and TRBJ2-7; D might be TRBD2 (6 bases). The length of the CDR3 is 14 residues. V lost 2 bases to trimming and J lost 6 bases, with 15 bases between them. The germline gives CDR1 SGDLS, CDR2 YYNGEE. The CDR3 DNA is TGTGCCAGCAGCGTGGGGGACTCAATTGGCGAGCAGTACTTC. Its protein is CASSVGDSIGEQYF. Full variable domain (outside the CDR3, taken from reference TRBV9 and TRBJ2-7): DSGVTQTPKHLITATGQRVTLRCSPRSGDLSVYWYQQSLDQGLQFLIQYYNGEERAKGNILERFSAQQFPDLHSELNLSSLELGDSALYFCASSVGDSIGEQYFGPGTRLTVT.

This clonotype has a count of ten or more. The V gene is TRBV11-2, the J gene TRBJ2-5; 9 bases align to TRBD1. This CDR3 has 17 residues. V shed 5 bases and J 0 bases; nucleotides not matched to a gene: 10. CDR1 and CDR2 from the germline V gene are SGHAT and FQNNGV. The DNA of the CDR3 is TGTGCCAGCAGCCTAATGCCGACAGGGGGGTACCAAGAGACCCAGTACTTC. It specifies CASSLMPTGGYQETQYF.

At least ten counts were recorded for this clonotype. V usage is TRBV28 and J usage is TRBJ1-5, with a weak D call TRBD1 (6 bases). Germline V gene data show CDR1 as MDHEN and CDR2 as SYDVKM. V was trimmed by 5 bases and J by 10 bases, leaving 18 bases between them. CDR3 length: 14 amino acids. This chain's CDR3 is CASSPPGVGPPQHF. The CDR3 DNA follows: TGTGCCAGCAGTCCTCCAGGGGTAGGCCCACCCCAGCATTTT. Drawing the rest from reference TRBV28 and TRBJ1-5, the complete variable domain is DVKVTQSSRYLVKRTGEKVFLECVQDMDHENMFWYRQDPGLGLRLIYFSYDVKMKEKGDIPEGYSVSREKKERFSLILESASTNQTSMYLCASSPPGVGPPQHFGDGTRLSIL.

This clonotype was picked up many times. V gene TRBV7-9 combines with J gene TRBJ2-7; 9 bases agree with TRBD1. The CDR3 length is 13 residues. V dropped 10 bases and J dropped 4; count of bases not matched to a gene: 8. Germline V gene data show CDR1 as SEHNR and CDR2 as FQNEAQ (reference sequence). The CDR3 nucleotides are TGTGCCACAGAGAACAGGGGGCCTTACGAGCAGTACTTC. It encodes CATENRGPYEQYF.

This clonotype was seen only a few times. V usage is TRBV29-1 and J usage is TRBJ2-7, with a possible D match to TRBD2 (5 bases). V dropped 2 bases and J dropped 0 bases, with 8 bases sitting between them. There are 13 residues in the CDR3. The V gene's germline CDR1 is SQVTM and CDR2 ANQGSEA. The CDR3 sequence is CSVEKEASYEQYF. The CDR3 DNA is TGCAGCGTTGAAAAGGAGGCCTCCTACGAGCAGTACTTC.

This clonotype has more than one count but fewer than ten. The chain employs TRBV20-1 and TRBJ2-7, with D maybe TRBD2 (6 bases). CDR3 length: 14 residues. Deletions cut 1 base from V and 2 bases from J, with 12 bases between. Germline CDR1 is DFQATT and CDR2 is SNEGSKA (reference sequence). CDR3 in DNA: TGCAGTGCTAGAGCGGGGGAAAAGGCCTACGAGCAGTACTTC. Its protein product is CSARAGEKAYEQYF.

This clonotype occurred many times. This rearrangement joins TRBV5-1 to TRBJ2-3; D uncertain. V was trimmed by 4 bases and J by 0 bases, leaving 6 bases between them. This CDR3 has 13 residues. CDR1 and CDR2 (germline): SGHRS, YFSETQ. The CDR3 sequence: CASSPISTDTQYF. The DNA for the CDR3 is TGCGCCAGCAGCCCTATAAGCACAGATACGCAGTATTTT.

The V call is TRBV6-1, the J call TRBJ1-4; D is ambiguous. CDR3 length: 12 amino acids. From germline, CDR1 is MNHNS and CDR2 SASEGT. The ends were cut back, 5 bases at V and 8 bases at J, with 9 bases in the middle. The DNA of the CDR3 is TGTGCCAGCAGTTATGAGAGGGAAAAACTGTTTTTT. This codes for CASSYEREKLFF.